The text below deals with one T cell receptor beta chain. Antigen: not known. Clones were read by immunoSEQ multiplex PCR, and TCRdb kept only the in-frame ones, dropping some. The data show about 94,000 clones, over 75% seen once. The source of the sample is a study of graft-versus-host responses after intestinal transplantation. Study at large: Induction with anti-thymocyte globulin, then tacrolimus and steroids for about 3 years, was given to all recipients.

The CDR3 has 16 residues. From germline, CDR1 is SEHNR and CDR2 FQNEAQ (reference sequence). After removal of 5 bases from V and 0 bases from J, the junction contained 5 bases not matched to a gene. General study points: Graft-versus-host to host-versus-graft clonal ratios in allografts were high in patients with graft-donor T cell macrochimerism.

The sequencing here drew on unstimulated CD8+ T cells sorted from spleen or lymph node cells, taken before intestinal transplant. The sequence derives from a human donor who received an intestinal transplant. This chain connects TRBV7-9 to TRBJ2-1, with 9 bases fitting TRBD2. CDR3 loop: CASSTIAGVSYNEQFF. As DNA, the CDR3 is TGTGCCAGCAGCACCATAGCGGGGGTCTCCTACAATGAGCAGTTCTTC. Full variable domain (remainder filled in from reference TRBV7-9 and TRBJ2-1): DTGVSQNPRHKITKRGQNVTFRCDPISEHNRLYWYRQTLGQGPEFLTYFQNEAQLEKSRLLSDRFSAERPKGSFSTLEIQRTEQGDSAMYLCASSTIAGVSYNEQFFGPGTRLTVL.